Sequencing of this T cell receptor beta chain was carried out in a study of blood T cell repertoires in COVID-19. Study as a whole: Sites across the United States, Italy and Spain contributed samples from acute and convalescent COVID-19. From T cells, B-cell-depleted T cells, or PBMCs came the material, which was cDNA or gDNA.

Patients from Seattle were sampled longitudinally, starting during active infection. This table comes from immunoSEQ multiplex PCR, and its TCRdb copy is limited to in-frame clones, with some not included. In the table there are about 350,000 clones, 85% to 90% of which are singletons. The V gene end was trimmed by 4 bases and the J gene end by 5 bases; junction bases not matched to a gene: 8. The germline CDR1 and CDR2 sequences are MGHDK and SYGVNS. CDR3 length equals 15 residues. The sequence was obtained from a woman in her 70s with COVID-19, enrolled during active disease. The rearrangement joins TRBV25-1 to TRBJ2-5; 9 bases match TRBD1. Sequenced sample: peripheral blood. CDR3 sequence: CASSALQGARETQYF. In DNA form, the CDR3 reads TGTGCCAGCAGTGCCCTACAGGGGGCCCGGGAGACCCAGTACTTC.